A selection of T cell receptor beta chains follows, all from one sample in a study of identical twins. TCRdb redid the calling of the 5' RACE reads with MiXCR, one entry per CDR3 protein. Of around 220,000 distinct CDR3 sequences in the sample, under 12% were seen once. Source material: memory T cells sorted from blood. The source is a man between 50 and 59 years old in good health. Both conserved end residues are part of each CDR3. The order of the fields is J gene, V gene, clone size, D gene, CDR3 DNA, CDR3 protein. A D gene is named only where the DNA matches it firmly. A clone size is listed for some rows: how often the clone was seen (once, few, many), or a class if it is expanded.

j_gene: TRBJ2-2; v_gene: TRBV28; abundance: many; d_gene: -; CDR3nt: TGTGCCAGCAGTTTAGAAAGGAGCTTTGGGAACACCGGGGAGCTGTTTTTT; CDR3aa: CASSLERSFGNTGELFF
j_gene: TRBJ2-7; v_gene: TRBV20-1; abundance: many; d_gene: TRBD1; CDR3nt: TGCAGTGCTGAGGACAGGTCGGACGAGCAGTACTTC; CDR3aa: CSAEDRSDEQYF
j_gene: TRBJ1-2; v_gene: TRBV4-3; abundance: -; d_gene: -; CDR3nt: TGCGCCAGCAGCCAAGTACAGGTTAACTATGGCTACACCTTC; CDR3aa: CASSQVQVNYGYTF
j_gene: TRBJ2-7; v_gene: TRBV3-1; abundance: many; d_gene: TRBD1; CDR3nt: TGTGCCACCCAACAGGGGCCATCATTCTACGAGCAGTACTTC; CDR3aa: CATQQGPSFYEQYF
j_gene: TRBJ2-7; v_gene: TRBV18; abundance: -; d_gene: -; CDR3nt: TGTGCCAGCTCACCACCGTGGAGGGGCTCCTACGAGCAGTACTTC; CDR3aa: CASSPPWRGSYEQYF
j_gene: TRBJ1-2; v_gene: TRBV7-2; abundance: -; d_gene: -; CDR3nt: TGTGCCAGCAGCCCGACGCGGGATTCCGGTCGCTACACCTTC; CDR3aa: CASSPTRDSGRYTF
j_gene: TRBJ2-5; v_gene: TRBV29-1; abundance: many; d_gene: -; CDR3nt: TGCAGCGTTGAAGATCCTTCAGGGTTGGAGACCCAGTACTTC; CDR3aa: CSVEDPSGLETQYF
j_gene: TRBJ2-7; v_gene: TRBV6-5; abundance: few; d_gene: TRBD2; CDR3nt: TGTGCCAGCAGACCAGCGGGAGGAGAACAGTACTTC; CDR3aa: CASRPAGGEQYF
j_gene: TRBJ1-5; v_gene: TRBV6-2/TRBV6-3; abundance: -; d_gene: -; CDR3nt: TGTGCCAGCATGCAGAGCAGCAATCAGCCCCAGCATTTT; CDR3aa: CASMQSSNQPQHF
j_gene: TRBJ2-3; v_gene: TRBV7-2; abundance: many; d_gene: -; CDR3nt: TGTGCCAGCAGCTTCGACTACAGAGGAGATACGCAGTATTTT; CDR3aa: CASSFDYRGDTQYF
j_gene: TRBJ1-4; v_gene: TRBV4-3; abundance: -; d_gene: -; CDR3nt: TGCGCCAGCAGCCAAGATCCCGGTGGGCTGGGTGCCGAAAAACTGTTTTTT; CDR3aa: CASSQDPGGLGAEKLFF
j_gene: TRBJ1-6; v_gene: TRBV6-2/TRBV6-3; abundance: few; d_gene: -; CDR3nt: TGTGCCAGCAGTAACGTCCGGACCCTCCACTTT; CDR3aa: CASSNVRTLHF
j_gene: TRBJ2-1; v_gene: TRBV28; abundance: many; d_gene: TRBD1; CDR3nt: TGTGCCAGCAGTTCGACAGGGGCGGCCTACAATGAGCAGTTCTTC; CDR3aa: CASSSTGAAYNEQFF
j_gene: TRBJ2-1; v_gene: TRBV6-1; abundance: few; d_gene: TRBD1; CDR3nt: TGTGCCAGCAGCGACTTGGACAGGGGACAAGATGAGCAGTTCTTC; CDR3aa: CASSDLDRGQDEQFF
j_gene: TRBJ2-5; v_gene: TRBV6-1; abundance: many; d_gene: -; CDR3nt: TGTGCCAGGCAAGGGTCGAGCAGAAAAAATCAAGAGACCCAGTACTTC; CDR3aa: CARQGSSRKNQETQYF
j_gene: TRBJ2-3; v_gene: TRBV28; abundance: few; d_gene: TRBD1; CDR3nt: TGTGCCAGCAGACCTTCATACGGACAGGGAAGCACAGATACGCAGTATTTT; CDR3aa: CASRPSYGQGSTDTQYF
j_gene: TRBJ1-5; v_gene: TRBV24-1; abundance: few; d_gene: TRBD1; CDR3nt: TGTGCCACCAGTGATTTGCTCCCCGGACAGGGGGCGAACTTTATCAATCAGCCCCAGCATTTT; CDR3aa: CATSDLLPGQGANFINQPQHF
j_gene: TRBJ1-6; v_gene: TRBV15; abundance: few; d_gene: -; CDR3nt: TGTGCCACCAGCAGCAAACAGGGTGGTAATTCACCCCTCCACTTT; CDR3aa: CATSSKQGGNSPLHF
j_gene: TRBJ1-5; v_gene: TRBV9; abundance: -; d_gene: -; CDR3nt: TGTGCCAGCAGCGAATCCGGGACCCAGACCCAGCCCCAGCATTTT; CDR3aa: CASSESGTQTQPQHF
j_gene: TRBJ2-5; v_gene: TRBV7-2; abundance: many; d_gene: -; CDR3nt: TGTGCCAGCAGCTTAGTAGGACAGCTCCAAGAGACCCAGTACTTC; CDR3aa: CASSLVGQLQETQYF
j_gene: TRBJ2-3; v_gene: TRBV7-3; abundance: many; d_gene: -; CDR3nt: TGTGCCAGCAGCCCCAGGACCAGAGATACGCAGTATTTT; CDR3aa: CASSPRTRDTQYF
j_gene: TRBJ1-5; v_gene: TRBV24-1; abundance: -; d_gene: TRBD1; CDR3nt: TGTGCCACCAATAGTGGACAGGGCAATCAGCCCCAGCATTTT; CDR3aa: CATNSGQGNQPQHF
j_gene: TRBJ1-1; v_gene: TRBV19; abundance: few; d_gene: TRBD1; CDR3nt: TGTGCCAGTATCGACAGGGGAAGGAGTGAAGCTTTCTTT; CDR3aa: CASIDRGRSEAFF
j_gene: TRBJ2-7; v_gene: TRBV20-1; abundance: -; d_gene: TRBD2; CDR3nt: TGCAGTGCTAGAGATCGCCTAGCGGGATTCTACGAGCAGTACTTC; CDR3aa: CSARDRLAGFYEQYF
j_gene: TRBJ1-5; v_gene: TRBV7-8; abundance: many; d_gene: -; CDR3nt: TGTGCCAGCAGCAGGCAGGGTGCTCAGCCCCAGCATTTT; CDR3aa: CASSRQGAQPQHF
j_gene: TRBJ2-1; v_gene: TRBV28; abundance: -; d_gene: TRBD2; CDR3nt: TGTGCCAGCAGTTTCGTGACTAGCGGGAATGAGCAGTTCTTC; CDR3aa: CASSFVTSGNEQFF
j_gene: TRBJ2-1; v_gene: TRBV6-2/TRBV6-3; abundance: -; d_gene: TRBD2; CDR3nt: TGTGCCAGCAGTTACTCGTATTCGACTAGCGGGGCCCACAATGAGCAGTTCTTC; CDR3aa: CASSYSYSTSGAHNEQFF
j_gene: TRBJ2-7; v_gene: TRBV6-5; abundance: -; d_gene: -; CDR3nt: TGTGCCAGCAGGTCTGCGAGCTCCTACGAGCAGTACTTC; CDR3aa: CASRSASSYEQYF
j_gene: TRBJ2-7; v_gene: TRBV5-1; abundance: -; d_gene: -; CDR3nt: TGCGCCAGCAGCTGGGGAGATAAAAACGAGCAGTACTTC; CDR3aa: CASSWGDKNEQYF
j_gene: TRBJ2-3; v_gene: TRBV20-1; abundance: many; d_gene: TRBD1; CDR3nt: TGCAGTGCTAGGCTTACCCTGGGGGGACAGGGGGCAACAGATACGCAGTATTTT; CDR3aa: CSARLTLGGQGATDTQYF
j_gene: TRBJ1-1; v_gene: TRBV15; abundance: -; d_gene: -; CDR3nt: TGTGCCGCGGGGAGGGGCAGGGACACTGAAGCTTTCTTT; CDR3aa: CAAGRGRDTEAFF
j_gene: TRBJ2-2; v_gene: TRBV6-1; abundance: -; d_gene: TRBD1; CDR3nt: TGTGCCAGCTCACCGGGACAGGGGGTGGCGAACACCGGGGAGCTGTTTTTT; CDR3aa: CASSPGQGVANTGELFF
j_gene: TRBJ1-2; v_gene: TRBV3-1; abundance: few; d_gene: -; CDR3nt: TGTGCCAGCAGCCAAGATCCACAGAACGGCTACACCTTC; CDR3aa: CASSQDPQNGYTF
j_gene: TRBJ2-7; v_gene: TRBV11-2; abundance: many; d_gene: -; CDR3nt: TGTGCCAGCAGCTTAGTGGGACAACACTACGAGCAGTACTTC; CDR3aa: CASSLVGQHYEQYF
j_gene: TRBJ2-7; v_gene: TRBV28; abundance: many; d_gene: -; CDR3nt: TGTGCCAGCGCTCGCCCCACTCATCTAAAGCAGTACTTC; CDR3aa: CASARPTHLKQYF
j_gene: TRBJ1-4; v_gene: TRBV20-1; abundance: -; d_gene: -; CDR3nt: TGCAGTGCTTCCAACAGGGTTTCTGAAAAACTGTTTTTT; CDR3aa: CSASNRVSEKLFF
j_gene: TRBJ1-2; v_gene: TRBV11-3; abundance: many; d_gene: -; CDR3nt: TGTGCCAGCAGCTTATCGAGGGGAATCGGCTACACCTTC; CDR3aa: CASSLSRGIGYTF
j_gene: TRBJ2-2; v_gene: TRBV20-1; abundance: -; d_gene: -; CDR3nt: TGCAGTGCCAGAGCAGGGGCCGGGGAGCTGTTTTTT; CDR3aa: CSARAGAGELFF
j_gene: TRBJ1-2; v_gene: TRBV29-1; abundance: few; d_gene: TRBD1; CDR3nt: TGCAGCGTTGAAGATGACAGGGGAGAAAGCTACACCTTC; CDR3aa: CSVEDDRGESYTF
j_gene: TRBJ2-1; v_gene: TRBV10-3; abundance: many; d_gene: TRBD2; CDR3nt: TGTGCCATCAGCGATGGACTAGCGAATAATGAGCAGTTCTTC; CDR3aa: CAISDGLANNEQFF
j_gene: TRBJ1-4; v_gene: TRBV7-9; abundance: many; d_gene: TRBD1; CDR3nt: TGTGCCAGCGGGGGACAGGGGTCTGAAAAACTGTTTTTT; CDR3aa: CASGGQGSEKLFF
j_gene: TRBJ2-7; v_gene: TRBV10-3; abundance: many; d_gene: TRBD2; CDR3nt: TGTGCCATCAGTGAGTCCCTAGCGGGAGGGTACGAGCAGTACTTC; CDR3aa: CAISESLAGGYEQYF
j_gene: TRBJ1-1; v_gene: TRBV29-1; abundance: many; d_gene: -; CDR3nt: TGCAGCGTTGGAAAGGGCCCTCTGGCTGAAGCTTTCTTT; CDR3aa: CSVGKGPLAEAFF
j_gene: TRBJ2-1; v_gene: TRBV6-1; abundance: -; d_gene: TRBD2; CDR3nt: TGTGCCAGCAGTGAAGCGGGAGGGGTCGATGAGCAGTTCTTC; CDR3aa: CASSEAGGVDEQFF
j_gene: TRBJ1-6; v_gene: TRBV4-3; abundance: many; d_gene: -; CDR3nt: TGCGCCAGCAGCCAAGATTGGGGATCCTATAATTCACCCCTCCACTTT; CDR3aa: CASSQDWGSYNSPLHF
j_gene: TRBJ1-2; v_gene: TRBV12-3/TRBV12-4; abundance: few; d_gene: -; CDR3nt: TGTGCCAGCAGCCGGGACGTGCCCGGGCGTGGCTACACCTTC; CDR3aa: CASSRDVPGRGYTF
j_gene: TRBJ2-1; v_gene: TRBV19; abundance: -; d_gene: -; CDR3nt: TGTGCCAGTAGTCGACCGGGACTGGAGGGCAATGAGCAGTTCTTC; CDR3aa: CASSRPGLEGNEQFF
j_gene: TRBJ2-5; v_gene: TRBV20-1; abundance: many; d_gene: -; CDR3nt: TGCAGTGCCGTCCGGCGAGAGACCCAGTACTTC; CDR3aa: CSAVRRETQYF
j_gene: TRBJ2-3; v_gene: TRBV5-1; abundance: -; d_gene: -; CDR3nt: TGCGCCAGCAGACCCTCCCCACGGGGGACAGATACGCAGTATTTT; CDR3aa: CASRPSPRGTDTQYF
j_gene: TRBJ1-4; v_gene: TRBV28; abundance: many; d_gene: -; CDR3nt: TGTGCCAGCAGTTCTTTAGGTCGGCAGGGAGGTGAAAAACTGTTTTTT; CDR3aa: CASSSLGRQGGEKLFF
j_gene: TRBJ2-1; v_gene: TRBV4-3; abundance: -; d_gene: -; CDR3nt: TGCGCCAGCAGCCAAGATGTGGGCAGGGGCGGTTACAATGAGCAGTTCTTC; CDR3aa: CASSQDVGRGGYNEQFF
j_gene: TRBJ1-1; v_gene: TRBV3-1; abundance: -; d_gene: TRBD1; CDR3nt: TGTGCCAGCAGCCAAGAGTTCGGGACAGGTGAAGCTTTCTTT; CDR3aa: CASSQEFGTGEAFF
j_gene: TRBJ1-2; v_gene: TRBV6-5; abundance: -; d_gene: TRBD1; CDR3nt: TGTGCCAGCAGTTACGGTCATGGACAGGGGAACTATGGCTACCCCTTC; CDR3aa: CASSYGHGQGNYGYPF
j_gene: TRBJ2-1; v_gene: TRBV6-1; abundance: few; d_gene: -; CDR3nt: TGTGCCAGCAGTGACCCGACTTACTACAATGAGCAGTTCTTC; CDR3aa: CASSDPTYYNEQFF